This T cell receptor (beta chain) was observed in a study of regulatory T cells in long-lasting Graves disease (dated by TCRdb to 2020 to 2022). Turning to the overall study: Newly diagnosed Graves' disease patients had taken antithyroid drugs for less than 3 months. A total of around 33 samples were covered by TCR sequencing, comprising some 13 persistent and about 20 newly diagnosed Graves' disease patients. Patients with persistent Graves' disease were compared with patients with newly diagnosed Graves' disease using TCR sequencing and RNA sequencing of peripheral blood. The study was conducted in China and was registered as a clinical trial.

From the germline V gene, CDR1 is SNHLY and CDR2 is FYNNEI. Counted from cysteine to phenylalanine, this CDR3 has 13 amino acids. Solely the CDR3 DNA is kept, with 39 bases framed from the first base. V sheds 3 bases and J sheds 5 bases, leaving 10 bases between their ends. This clonotype has a handful of counts. This receptor's antigen is unknown. Per-base qualities were not stored, and no clone one base away is much larger. This specimen's time point label, interpreted: newly diagnosed GD, antithyroid drugs for less than 3 months. For both TCR sequencing and RNA sequencing, RNA was extracted from PBMCs in TRIzol. The diagnosis of Graves' disease was made according to American Thyroid Association guidelines. Recruitment of patients was carried out at an endocrinology department in Xi'an, China. Each patient gave approximately 9 milliliters of peripheral blood, collected in an EDTA anticoagulant tube. Ficoll Paque Plus density gradient separation was used to isolate PBMCs, and no further T cell sorting was performed. An Agilent 2100 Bioanalyzer and agarose gel were used to check RNA quality, and a NanoDrop 2000 was used to measure RNA concentration.

Results and caveats for the whole study, not just this receptor: Preferential use of TRBV28, TRBJ1-2 and TRBJ2-5 was observed in persistent disease, whereas TRBV20-1 and TRBJ2-1 were favored in newly diagnosed disease. Only the TCR beta chain was sequenced and analyzed. Compared with newly diagnosed patients, patients with persistent Graves' disease had lower TCR Shannon entropy and fewer highly expanded clones, which suggests clonal expansion. The study examined only peripheral blood because the primary lesion, thyroid tissue, could not be accessed. The small sample size was acknowledged by the authors as a limitation that may reduce accuracy. More public clonotypes were shared among persistent patients (under 3,000) than among newly diagnosed patients (over 900).

Receptor amplification or capture employed multiplex PCR. The run used an Illumina HiSeq 4000. TCR beta libraries were built with iRepertoire HTBI primers and Arm-PCR amplification of CDR3 regions. Before sequencing, the PCR products underwent gel purification. Per the source publication's procedure: Gene usage analysis of CDR3 amino acid clonotypes relied on the roughly 60 TRBV and around 14 TRBJ segments identified across samples. Filtered high-quality paired reads were merged into contigs using COPE and FqMerger. Contigs were aligned with BLAST to IMGT TRBV, TRBD and TRBJ reference genes, and CDR3 was defined per IMGT. Clonotypes above 0.1% frequency were classified as highly expanded clones. Shannon entropy was used to measure repertoire diversity, and the Gini coefficient was used to measure V-J evenness. A clonotype found in more than one individual was treated as public. Using fastp at Q25 and MiXCR, TCRdb reprocessed the public reads and kept productive beta chains. Entries that share a CDR3 protein sequence are merged under the most common genes and DNA. The V and J calls follow TCRdb's processing rather than the paper's. This sample is represented by roughly 610,000 distinct CDR3 sequences; about 16% of them were singletons. Clones ranked in the top ten supply 9.5% to 15% of the sample.

These records were also assigned to another study, of T cells in Graves' hyperthyroidism and ophthalmopathy. From the second report: Stable Graves' hyperthyroidism was defined as no progression to ophthalmopathy during 18 months of follow-up. Hyperthyroidism patients were newly diagnosed, had a disease duration of under 2 months, and were aged 18 to 65 years. The study excluded patients with uncontrolled infections, other autoimmune diseases, pregnancy or lactation. Diagnoses were established on the basis of clinical symptoms, serum thyroxine and TRAb, thyroid ultrasound, and orbital computed tomography. For the first round of RT-PCR on the TCR CDR3, the HTBI primer set was used together with the Qiagen OneStep RT-PCR kit. Most expanded thyroid clonotypes (frequency above 0.001) were also detected in blood, suggesting blood repertoires may reflect thyroid immune responses. A 13 V-J signature model separated ophthalmopathy from stable hyperthyroidism, with around 91% sensitivity and 81.08% specificity in cross-validation and 80%/75% in testing. During validation, the model predicted progression to ophthalmopathy a median of around six months ahead of onset, with approximately 70% sensitivity and around 72% specificity. To identify TCR V-J signatures that set the groups apart, the researchers used a discovery cohort of 100 or so patients, made up of 40 to 45 with Graves' ophthalmopathy and some 55 with stable Graves' hyperthyroidism. An independent validation cohort of around 19 hyperthyroidism patients and 17 patients who later progressed to ophthalmopathy tested prospective prediction of ophthalmopathy. The roughly 91 discovery patients were randomly split 7:3 into training and test sets. The study also compared thyroid tissue and blood T-cell repertoires from 5 to 7 Graves' hyperthyroidism patients. After sampling, hyperthyroidism patients received methimazole starting at 30 mg daily, and ophthalmopathy patients received high-dose intravenous methylprednisolone. The libraries were constructed in a second round of multiplex PCR and then size-selected and purified. The libraries were sequenced on an Illumina HiSeq2000 using paired-end 100 bp reads. Raw data were processed with SOAPnuke, discarding reads with adapters, uncalled bases, mean Phred below 15, or no exact constant-primer or identifier match. High-quality paired reads were merged using COPE v1.2.5, and each unique nucleotide sequence was defined as a clonotype. MiTCR v1.1 was used to align clonotypes to the IMGT TRBV, TRBD and TRBJ reference segments. The analysis included only V-J combinations with a frequency above 0.0001, which together covered approximately 99% of the repertoires. A TCS score was defined as the ratio of F50 (clonal expansion) to E x V (chaos), with BLOSUM62-based TCRdist applied between CDR3 peptides within each V-J. Welch's t-statistics and random forest reduced roughly 530 V-J features to 13, which were used in a naive Bayes classifier (R e1071). No statistical method was used to set the sample size in advance, and investigators knew the group allocation. TCR Vbeta CDR3 sequencing of 135 peripheral blood samples (more than 40 ophthalmopathy, 75 hyperthyroidism and some 17 progressor patients) is reported in the paper.

The receptor comes from a man aged 18 to 29 with Graves disease. Donor details come from another sample of the same person, matched by shared clones. The chain employs TRBV2 and TRBJ1-1; too little of a D gene remains to name it. The sample consisted of peripheral blood mononuclear cells (PBMCs), taken at new diagnosis, from a patient treated with antithyroid drugs. Here is the DNA: TGTGCCAGCAGTGACCCATTGATGACTGAAGCTTTCTTT. This is translated as CASSDPLMTEAFF.